The present T cell receptor beta chain was sequenced within a study of control samples from healthy donors and cancer patients. Measured with immunoSEQ multiplex PCR; TCRdb has only the in-frame clones, and not every one. The sample contains about 160,000 clones, roughly 95% of which appear only once. The TCR sequence derives from a woman in her 30s in good health. Sequenced: blood.

CDR3 in amino acids: CASIGNTEAFF. Here the CDR3 DNA reads TGTGCCAGCATCGGGAACACTGAAGCTTTCTTT. The rearrangement uses TRBV28 and TRBJ1-1; no clear D. Trimming took off 7 bases at V and 1 base at J, with 4 bases between the two ends. Looked up from germline, CDR1 is MDHEN and CDR2 is SYDVKM. CDR3 length: 11 amino acids.